This TCR beta chain derives from a study of siplizumab effects on memory and regulatory T cells. TCRdb's copy holds only in-frame clones and misses some; the assay was immunoSEQ multiplex PCR. Of approximately 100,000 clones detected, roughly 94% appear once; the ten largest clones hold approximately 0.71%. In this sample, this clone turned up a few times. What it binds is not known. The V and J ends lost 9 bases and 2 bases respectively, with 17 bases between them. The germline CDR1 and CDR2 sequences are MDHEN and SYDVKM. The CDR3 totals 14 residues. Study-wide results and limits: Neither a naive nor a memory phenotype was assignable to roughly 75-96% of proliferating CD4+ or CD8+ clones.

This sequence joins TRBV28 and TRBJ2-7; D possibly matches TRBD1 or TRBD2 (5 bases each). This clonotype was obtained from a human donor in good health. The specimen sequenced was Tregs sorted from blood. In nucleotides, the CDR3 is TGTGCCAGTAACGACGGGGCCCTTCCCTACGAGCAGTACTTC. It yields the protein CASNDGALPYEQYF.